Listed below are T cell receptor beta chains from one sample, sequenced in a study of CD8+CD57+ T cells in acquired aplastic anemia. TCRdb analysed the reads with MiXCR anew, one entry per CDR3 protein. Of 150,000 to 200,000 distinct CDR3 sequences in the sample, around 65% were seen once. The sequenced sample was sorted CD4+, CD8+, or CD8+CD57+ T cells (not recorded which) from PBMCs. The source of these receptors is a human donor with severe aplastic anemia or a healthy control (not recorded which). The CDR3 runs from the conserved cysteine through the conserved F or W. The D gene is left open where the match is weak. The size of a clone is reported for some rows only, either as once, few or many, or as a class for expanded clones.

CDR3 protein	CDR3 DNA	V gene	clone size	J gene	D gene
CASSSRDRDTQYF	TGTGCCAGTAGTAGCCGGGACAGAGATACGCAGTACTTT	TRBV19	-	TRBJ2-3	TRBD1
CASSLDGQGGYEQYF	TGCGCCAGCAGCTTGGATGGACAGGGGGGGTACGAGCAGTACTTC	TRBV5-1	-	TRBJ2-7	TRBD1
CAISLGEGGTYEQYF	TGTGCCATCAGCCTCGGGGAGGGGGGTACCTACGAGCAGTACTTC	TRBV10-3	once	TRBJ2-7	-
CASSHLPGLAFF	TGTGCCAGCAGCCACCTACCAGGGCTGGCTTTCTTT	TRBV11-2	many	TRBJ1-1	-
CATSSRLGPEAYEQYF	TGTGCCACCAGCAGTAGACTTGGACCGGAAGCCTACGAGCAGTACTTC	TRBV15	-	TRBJ2-7	-
CASSPLDSSGSTDTQYF	TGTGCCAGCTCACCCCTTGACTCTAGCGGTAGCACAGATACGCAGTATTTT	TRBV18	few	TRBJ2-3	TRBD2
CASSLGTIEQFF	TGTGCCAGCAGCTTGGGAACTATTGAGCAGTTCTTC	TRBV7-9	-	TRBJ2-1	-
CATSDVNQGVETQYF	TGTGCCACCAGTGATGTGAATCAGGGTGTAGAGACCCAGTACTTC	TRBV24-1	-	TRBJ2-5	-
CASSQDWMSVGEQYF	TGCGCCAGCAGCCAAGATTGGATGTCAGTGGGCGAGCAGTACTTC	TRBV4-1	many	TRBJ2-7	-
CASSGQGANTEAFF	TGTGCCAGCTCGGGACAGGGGGCTAACACTGAAGCTTTCTTT	TRBV18	-	TRBJ1-1	TRBD1
CASSPSSYGYTF	TGCGCCAGCAGTCCATCATCCTATGGCTACACCTTC	TRBV10-2	-	TRBJ1-2	-
CSLNEGGTGEQFF	TGCAGCCTCAATGAGGGAGGGACAGGAGAGCAGTTCTTC	TRBV29-1	few	TRBJ2-1	-
CSAEGMNTEAFF	TGCAGTGCTGAGGGTATGAACACTGAAGCTTTCTTT	TRBV20-1	once	TRBJ1-1	-
CASSPRDGSTDEQYF	TGTGCCAGTAGTCCGAGGGACGGGTCAACGGACGAGCAGTACTTC	TRBV19	-	TRBJ2-7	-
CASSFQRVPGEQYF	TGTGCCAGTAGTTTCCAGAGGGTCCCCGGAGAGCAGTACTTC	TRBV7-2	-	TRBJ2-7	-
CASSLASGTNTEAFF	TGCGCCAGCAGCTTGGCTTCAGGGACGAACACTGAAGCTTTCTTT	TRBV5-1	-	TRBJ1-1	-
CAATLDVNTEAFF	TGTGCCGCAACTCTGGACGTGAACACTGAAGCTTTCTTT	TRBV10-3	many	TRBJ1-1	-
CSARTGGFGANVLTF	TGCAGTGCTAGGACAGGGGGATTTGGGGCCAACGTCCTGACTTTC	TRBV20-1	-	TRBJ2-6	TRBD1
CAVPGKGGDSTQYF	TGTGCCGTCCCCGGAAAGGGGGGAGACAGTACGCAGTATTTT	TRBV2	-	TRBJ2-3	-
CSAREGEGGDYGYTF	TGCAGTGCTAGAGAAGGAGAAGGGGGGGACTATGGCTACACCTTC	TRBV20-1	-	TRBJ1-2	-
CASSYRGVISYEQYF	TGTGCCAGCAGTTATCGGGGGGTAATCTCCTACGAGCAGTACTTC	TRBV7-9	few	TRBJ2-7	TRBD2
CSVDDRVPYEQYF	TGCAGCGTAGATGACAGGGTCCCCTACGAGCAGTACTTC	TRBV29-1	-	TRBJ2-7	TRBD1
CATSRDLWDRPYF	TGTGCCACCAGCAGAGATCTTTGGGACAGGCCGTACTTC	TRBV15	-	TRBJ2-7	TRBD1
CASSLGAGFRTDTQYF	TGCGCCAGCAGCCTCGGAGCGGGGTTTCGCACAGATACGCAGTATTTT	TRBV5-1	-	TRBJ2-3	TRBD2
CSARRLGSGSPPHF	TGCAGTGCTAGAAGACTGGGGTCGGGTTCACCCCCCCACTTT	TRBV20-1	-	TRBJ1-6	-
CASSPQGVETQYF	TGTGCCAGCAGCCCCCAGGGAGTAGAGACCCAGTACTTC	TRBV6-6	many	TRBJ2-5	-
CASSPTLVEQFF	TGTGCCAGCAGCCCAACGTTAGTTGAGCAGTTCTTC	TRBV7-9	-	TRBJ2-1	-
CSANRERGNTIYF	TGCAGTGCTAACAGGGAAAGGGGAAACACCATATATTTT	TRBV20-1	-	TRBJ1-3	-
CASSQDDLSGANVLTF	TGCGCCAGCAGCCAAGACGATCTAAGTGGGGCCAACGTCCTGACTTTC	TRBV4-3	few	TRBJ2-6	-
CASSLVADPYEQYF	TGCGCCAGCAGCTTGGTTGCAGACCCCTACGAGCAGTACTTC	TRBV5-1	many	TRBJ2-7	-
CASSSGDPLHF	TGTGCCAGCAGTTCCGGGGACCCCCTCCACTTT	TRBV12-3/TRBV12-4	-	TRBJ1-6	-
CAISEGTENQPQHF	TGTGCCATCAGTGAGGGGACAGAGAATCAGCCCCAGCATTTT	TRBV10-3	-	TRBJ1-5	TRBD1
CASSSTSGTQRDTQYF	TGTGCCAGCAGCTCCACCAGCGGGACCCAAAGGGATACGCAGTATTTT	TRBV7-2	-	TRBJ2-3	TRBD2
CSGGGQDDSYEQYF	TGCAGTGGAGGGGGACAGGATGATTCCTACGAGCAGTACTTC	TRBV20-1	-	TRBJ2-7	TRBD1
CASSLWAADAYNEQFF	TGTGCCAGCAGCCTATGGGCCGCGGACGCTTACAATGAGCAGTTCTTC	TRBV11-2	-	TRBJ2-1	-
CATSGGGLGGEQYF	TGTGCCACCTCGGGCGGAGGACTCGGTGGCGAGCAGTACTTC	TRBV10-3	few	TRBJ2-7	-
CASDDGRSTDTQYF	TGTGCCAGCGATGATGGGCGGAGCACAGATACGCAGTATTTT	TRBV2	few	TRBJ2-3	-
CATSRATGGVDSPLHF	TGTGCCACCAGCAGAGCAACCGGTGGGGTCGATTCACCCCTCCACTTT	TRBV15	-	TRBJ1-6	-
CATSRDETSEAFF	TGTGCCACCAGCAGAGATGAGACATCTGAAGCTTTCTTT	TRBV15	-	TRBJ1-1	-
CASSRNSGSEEQYF	TGTGCCAGCAGTCGGAACAGCGGCTCAGAAGAGCAGTACTTC	TRBV2	once	TRBJ2-7	-
CASSAFEPPYEQYF	TGTGCCAGCAGTGCCTTCGAGCCCCCCTACGAGCAGTACTTC	TRBV12-3/TRBV12-4	-	TRBJ2-7	-
CATLLSGQGVNEQFF	TGTGCCACCCTTTTATCAGGACAGGGGGTCAATGAGCAGTTCTTC	TRBV15	-	TRBJ2-1	TRBD1
CAISRDRLNTEAFF	TGTGCCATCAGTCGGGACAGGCTGAACACTGAAGCTTTCTTT	TRBV10-3	few	TRBJ1-1	TRBD1
CASRIRAEAFF	TGTGCCAGTAGGATTCGGGCTGAAGCTTTCTTT	TRBV19	-	TRBJ1-1	-
CASTSTSGGETQYF	TGCGCCAGCACCTCGACTAGCGGGGGAGAGACCCAGTACTTC	TRBV5-1	-	TRBJ2-5	TRBD2
CSAGVTYEQYF	TGCAGCGCCGGGGTTACGTACGAGCAGTACTTC	TRBV29-1	-	TRBJ2-7	-
CASSQERAGGGEQYF	TGCGCCAGCAGCCAAGAAAGGGCGGGGGGAGGCGAGCAGTACTTC	TRBV4-3	-	TRBJ2-7	TRBD2
CAITNRSERGYTF	TGTGCCATCACGAACAGATCCGAGAGAGGCTACACCTTC	TRBV10-3	-	TRBJ1-2	-
CASSLGGASSPLHF	TGTGCCAGCAGCTTAGGGGGGGCCAGTTCACCCCTCCACTTT	TRBV7-2	-	TRBJ1-6	-
CASSSFGKSPSSEAFF	TGTGCCAGCAGCTCTTTCGGAAAGTCTCCTAGCAGTGAAGCTTTCTTT	TRBV7-9	-	TRBJ1-1	-
CSAVEVRGNSDTQYF	TGCAGTGCTGTTGAGGTGCGGGGTAACTCAGATACGCAGTATTTT	TRBV20-1	once	TRBJ2-3	-
CASKLYSLGNSPLHF	TGTGCCAGTAAGTTGTACAGCCTTGGGAATTCACCCCTCCACTTT	TRBV19	many	TRBJ1-6	-
CASSLEGHGLSPLHF	TGTGCCAGCAGCTTAGAGGGACACGGACTGTCACCCCTCCACTTT	TRBV7-9	-	TRBJ1-6	-
CASRGGQGYEQYF	TGTGCCAGCAGGGGGGGACAGGGCTACGAGCAGTACTTC	TRBV6-5	-	TRBJ2-7	TRBD1
CSVAPYSSYEQYF	TGCAGCGTTGCCCCATACAGCTCCTACGAGCAGTACTTC	TRBV29-1	-	TRBJ2-7	-
CSAASGGETQYF	TGCAGTGCTGCCTCAGGGGGGGAGACCCAGTACTTC	TRBV20-1	few	TRBJ2-5	-
CSVVLYRDQETQYF	TGCAGCGTCGTATTATACAGGGACCAAGAGACCCAGTACTTC	TRBV29-1	-	TRBJ2-5	-
CASSLALWGYGYTF	TGTGCCAGCAGTTTAGCGCTTTGGGGCTATGGCTACACCTTC	TRBV12-3/TRBV12-4	-	TRBJ1-2	-
CASSERHSSGANVLTF	TGTGCCAGCAGTGAACGGCACAGCTCCGGGGCCAACGTCCTGACTTTC	TRBV2	many	TRBJ2-6	-
CASSVGHRETQYF	TGTGCCAGCAGCGTAGGGCATCGGGAGACCCAGTACTTC	TRBV9	-	TRBJ2-5	-